The 2 T cell receptor beta chains given below trace back to one sample, sequenced in a study of blood T cell repertoires in COVID-19. Libraries were prepared by immunoSEQ multiplex PCR; TCRdb keeps only in-frame clonotypes and omits some of them. The table has roughly 54,000 clones, around 84% seen once. The sequencing input was peripheral blood. All receptors derive from a man aged 50-59 years with acute or convalescent COVID-19.

This rearrangement joins TRBV3-1 (or the pseudogene TRBV3-2) to TRBJ1-1, with 9 bases that match TRBD1. Germline V CDR1 and CDR2: LGHDT, YNNKEL (reference sequence). V gave up 4 bases and J gave up 11 bases; unmatched junction bases: 5. The CDR3 is 12 amino acids. The CDR3 nucleotides read TGTGCCAGCAGCCTCAGGACAGGGGCCGCTTTCTTT. Translating gives CASSLRTGAAFF.

V gene TRBV10-3 combines with J gene TRBJ2-3, with 8 bases fitting TRBD2. The CDR3 is 15 residues long. Germline CDR1 ENHRY, CDR2 SYGVKD. Trimming removed 0 bases from V and 4 bases from J; junction bases left unmatched: 3. The CDR3 DNA reads as TGTGCCATCAGTGAGTCGCGGGAGGTATCAGATACGCAGTATTTT. It encodes CAISESREVSDTQYF.